The 32 T cell receptor beta chains in this list originate from one sample, sequenced in a study of T-cell reconstitution after alpha-beta-depleted transplantation in children. Preparing the TCRbeta library involved the use of unique molecular identifiers. TCRdb redid the calling of the PCR reads with MiXCR, one entry per CDR3 protein. Seen here are almost 250,000 distinct CDR3 sequences, 25% observed once, and the top ten hold roughly 2.6%. The sample here was PBMCs, taken before TCRalphabeta/CD19-depleted stem cell transplant. These receptors originate from a girl aged 2-15 years with Fanconi anemia, due to receive a stem cell transplant.

This clonotype came up many times. CDR3 sequence reads: CAGGFGATGELFF. CDR3 nucleotides: TGTGCCGGCGGTTTCGGAGCCACCGGGGAGCTGTTTTTT. V is TRBV28 and J is TRBJ2-2; D unresolved. The CDR3 has 13 amino acids. CDR1 and CDR2 (germline): MDHEN, SYDVKM. The V end lost 11 bases, the J end lost 4 bases, and 14 bases lay between the germline ends.

Many counts were recorded for this clonotype. The V gene is TRBV6-4, the J gene TRBJ2-2; no firm D call. The germline V gene encodes CDR1 MRHNA and CDR2 SNTAGT. This CDR3 has 12 amino acids. Trimming left V 2 bases short and J 4 bases short, with 2 bases between. The CDR3: CASSDITGELFF. Written as DNA, the CDR3 is TGTGCCAGCAGTGACATCACCGGGGAGCTGTTTTTT.

This clonotype was seen ten or more times. The genes are TRBV20-1 and TRBJ2-5; D perhaps matches TRBD2 (5 bases). Germline V gene sequence: CDR1 DFQATT, CDR2 SNEGSKA (reference sequence). Trimming left V 3 bases short and J 2 bases short, with 13 bases between. The CDR3 extends over 14 amino acids. This CDR3 reads CSARDEGVQETQYF. The CDR3 bases are TGCAGTGCTAGGGACGAGGGAGTTCAAGAGACCCAGTACTTC.

This chain joins TRBV11-2 and TRBJ2-1; D is undetermined. This CDR3 contains 15 residues. The V end was cut by 3 bases, the J end by 1 base, with 10 bases between. Per germline, CDR1 SGHAT and CDR2 FQNNGV. CDR3 residues: CASSLGKPSYNEQFF. The CDR3 region has the DNA TGTGCCAGCAGCTTGGGTAAGCCATCCTACAATGAGCAGTTCTTC.

There are many counts of this clonotype. The junction and the germline gene differ at one end; a read error may be behind it. The chain couples TRBV12-3 or TRBV12-4 to TRBJ2-1, with 7 positions matching TRBD2. The CDR3 is made up of 15 amino acids. The CDR3 DNA reads TGTGCCAGCAGTTCAACGACTAGCTCCAACAATGAGCAGTTCTTC. Protein product: CASSSTTSSNNEQFF.

Many counts were recorded for this clonotype. V gene TRBV29-1 combines with J gene TRBJ2-3; D might be TRBD2 (5 bases). Germline CDR1 SQVTM, CDR2 ANQGSEA. The CDR3 length is 12 residues. V shed 8 bases and J shed 4 bases, with 13 bases lying between them. CDR3 sequence reads: CSSTKAADTQYF. The CDR3 nucleotides are TGCAGCTCCACCAAAGCGGCAGATACGCAGTATTTT.

This clonotype was detected only a few times. This sequence joins TRBV6-2 or TRBV6-3 and TRBJ2-7; D ambiguous. The V end lost 5 bases, the J end lost 6 bases, and 20 bases lay between the germline ends. Germline V gives CDR1 MNHEY, CDR2 SVGEGT. The CDR3 totals 15 residues. CDR3 sequence reads: CASSRTIRTASEQYF. The CDR3 nucleotides read TGTGCCAGCAGTCGAACCATTAGGACGGCGAGCGAGCAGTACTTC.

The table lists this clonotype with many counts. This chain uses TRBV29-1 with TRBJ2-5; unclear D gene. The CDR3 has 13 residues. The V and J ends lost 6 bases and 3 bases respectively, with 14 bases between them. Germline assignment: CDR1 SQVTM and CDR2 ANQGSEA. The CDR3 region has the DNA TGCAGCGTCGCCTGGAGTTTGGAAGAGACCCAGTACTTC. Amino acid sequence: CSVAWSLEETQYF.

The chain couples TRBV12-5 to TRBJ2-1; perhaps TRBD1 as D (6 bases). The germline CDR1 and CDR2 sequences are LGHNT and FRNRAP. The length of the CDR3 is 14 residues. V lost 3 bases and J lost 6, with 12 bases in between. CDR3: CASGFAGTPNEQFF. The DNA of the CDR3 is TGTGCTAGTGGTTTCGCCGGGACACCCAATGAGCAGTTCTTC.

The rearrangement links TRBV20-1 to TRBJ2-1; 8 bases match TRBD1. The germline V gene has CDR1 DFQATT and CDR2 SNEGSKA (reference sequence). The CDR3 covers 14 residues. Trimming at V came to 6 bases and at J to 3 bases, leaving 7 bases not matched to a gene. CDR3 amino acids: CSASGTGHYNEQFF. CDR3 DNA: TGCAGTGCCTCCGGGACAGGTCACTACAATGAGCAGTTCTTC.

In this sample, this clonotype turned up many times. The rearrangement links TRBV12-3 or TRBV12-4 to TRBJ2-1, with 16 bases fitting TRBD2. The ends lost 1 base at V and 4 bases at J; junction bases unmatched: 4. The CDR3 consists of 18 residues. The CDR3 DNA follows: TGTGCCAGCAGTTTAGTCGGGGGACTAGCGGGAGGGTACAATGAGCAGTTCTTC. This translates into CASSLVGGLAGGYNEQFF.

The chain carries TRBV2 and TRBJ2-5, with TRBD1 matching 7 bases. This CDR3 has 13 amino acids. V gave up 4 bases and J gave up 5 bases; unmatched junction bases: 4. Germline V gene sequence: CDR1 SNHLY, CDR2 FYNNEI. The CDR3 is CASSARGRETQYF. The CDR3 nucleotides read TGTGCCAGCAGTGCGAGGGGGCGGGAGACCCAGTACTTC.

This chain links TRBV12-3 or TRBV12-4 with TRBJ2-5; 10 bases line up with TRBD1. The CDR3 is 16 amino acids. V gave up 2 bases and J gave up 4 bases; unmatched junction bases: 7. CDR3 DNA: TGTGCCAGCAGTTTAACCCCAGACAGGGGGCGAGAGACCCAGTACTTC. This codes for CASSLTPDRGRETQYF.

The chain uses TRBV12-3 or TRBV12-4 and TRBJ1-1; possible D gene TRBD1, 5 bases. The CDR3 consists of 12 residues. V was clipped by 6 bases and J by 2 bases, with 7 bases between them. For the CDR3, the DNA is TGTGCCAGCAGACAGGAAAACACTGAAGCTTTCTTT. Its translation: CASRQENTEAFF.

CDR3 in amino acids: CASSAFSGTSGQYF. DNA of the CDR3: TGTGCCAGCAGCGCCTTCTCCGGGACTAGCGGGCAGTACTTC. The chain combines TRBV9 with TRBJ2-7; 11 nucleotides agree with TRBD2. Trimming at V came to 3 bases and at J to 9 bases, leaving 8 bases not matched to a gene. The CDR3 totals 14 residues. The germline CDR1 and CDR2 sequences are SGDLS and YYNGEE.

V gene TRBV7-2 combines with J gene TRBJ2-1, with a tentative D call TRBD2 (6 bases). The CDR3 runs 14 residues. CDR1 and CDR2 (germline): SGHTA, FQGNSA. Trimming took off 5 bases at V and 9 bases at J, with 17 bases between the two ends. This CDR3 reads CASSIRDWGSEQFF. In DNA, the CDR3 is TGTGCCAGCAGCATCCGGGACTGGGGGAGTGAGCAGTTCTTC.

The chain combines TRBV29-1 with TRBJ2-2, with D maybe TRBD2 (5 bases). The CDR3 is 13 amino acids. Trimming stripped 4 bases from V and 5 bases from J, with 11 bases between. Germline assignment: CDR1 SQVTM and CDR2 ANQGSEA. The CDR3 region is CSVVAGGTGELFF. The CDR3 DNA is TGCAGCGTTGTTGCAGGCGGGACCGGGGAGCTGTTTTTT.

This clonotype was recorded at least ten times. This sequence joins TRBV29-1 and TRBJ2-7, with TRBD1 matching over 10 bases. V dropped 2 bases and J dropped 4; count of bases not matched to a gene: 2. CDR3 length equals 13 residues. Per the germline V gene, CDR1 is SQVTM and CDR2 is ANQGSEA. The CDR3 loop reads CSVEWGQGYEQYF. CDR3 DNA sequence: TGCAGCGTTGAATGGGGACAGGGGTACGAGCAGTACTTC.

There are many counts of this clonotype. J is TRBJ2-1 and V is TRBV10-3; 8 nucleotides match TRBD1. V dropped 2 bases and J dropped 6; count of bases not matched to a gene: 0. CDR1 and CDR2 from the germline V gene are ENHRY and SYGVKD. The CDR3 extends over 13 amino acids. CDR3: CAISEDRGNEQFF. The CDR3 DNA follows: TGTGCCATCAGTGAGGACAGGGGCAATGAGCAGTTCTTC.

V is TRBV5-1 and J is TRBJ1-2; no clear D. Germline V gene lookup returns CDR1 SGHRS and CDR2 YFSETQ. Trimming took off 4 bases at V and 0 bases at J, with 4 bases between the two ends. The CDR3 length is 12 residues. CDR3 in amino acids: CASSPSNYGYTF. In DNA, the CDR3 is TGCGCCAGCAGCCCGTCTAACTATGGCTACACCTTC.

The J gene is TRBJ1-1, the V gene TRBV12-3 or TRBV12-4, with D perhaps TRBD1 (6 bases). V lost 1 base to trimming and J lost 4 bases, with 10 bases between them. The CDR3 runs to 14 residues. The CDR3 coding sequence is TGTGCCAGCAGTTTAGGGGGGACAACCACTGAAGCTTTCTTT. Its protein is CASSLGGTTTEAFF.

This clonotype was observed at least ten times. The gene calls are TRBV29-1 and TRBJ2-7; possibly TRBD2 for D (6 bases). The CDR3 runs to 16 residues. Germline lookup yields CDR1 SQVTM and CDR2 ANQGSEA. V dropped 5 bases and J dropped 0 bases, with 20 bases sitting between them. In nucleotides, the CDR3 is TGCAGCGTTCAGGATAGGGGCGGGGAAAGCTCCTACGAGCAGTACTTC. This translates into CSVQDRGGESSYEQYF.

This clonotype was found a few times. This chain links TRBV11-2 with TRBJ2-1; D is unclear. V dropped 4 bases and J dropped 5 bases, with 9 bases sitting between them. The length of the CDR3 is 13 residues. The V gene's germline CDR1 is SGHAT and CDR2 FQNNGV. The CDR3 DNA is TGTGCCAGCAGCTGGGTACACAACAATGAGCAGTTCTTC. Encoded protein: CASSWVHNNEQFF. The whole variable domain, filled in from reference TRBV11-2 and TRBJ2-1, reads EAGVAQSPRYKIIEKRQSVAFWCNPISGHATLYWYQQILGQGPKLLIQFQNNGVVDDSQLPKDRFSAERLKGVDSTLKIQPAKLEDSAVYLCASSWVHNNEQFFGPGTRLTVL.

This clonotype was seen a few times. The rearrangement uses TRBV5-1 and TRBJ2-1; D is ambiguous. The length of the CDR3 is 11 residues. V was trimmed by 7 bases and J by 7 bases, leaving 9 bases between them. Germline CDR1 reads SGHRS; CDR2 reads YFSETQ. The CDR3 bases are TGCGCCAGCTTCGACCTTAATGAGCAGTTCTTC. The encoded protein is CASFDLNEQFF. Full variable domain (rest looked up from reference TRBV5-1 and TRBJ2-1): KAGVTQTPRYLIKTRGQQVTLSCSPISGHRSVSWYQQTPGQGLQFLFEYFSETQRNKGNFPGRFSGRQFSNSRSEMNVSTLELGDSALYLCASFDLNEQFFGPGTRLTVL.

The chain couples TRBV20-1 to TRBJ2-7, with D unclear. This CDR3 is built from 13 residues. Trimming pared 0 bases from V and 2 bases from J, leaving 8 bases between. The V gene's germline CDR1 is DFQATT and CDR2 SNEGSKA (reference sequence). CDR3: CSAREPSTYEQYF. CDR3 nucleotide sequence: TGCAGTGCTAGAGAACCATCTACCTACGAGCAGTACTTC.

This clonotype showed up just a few times. V and J are TRBV13 and TRBJ1-3, with 8 bases fitting TRBD1. V lost 0 bases to trimming and J lost 2 bases; unmatched junction nucleotides: 3. Germline lookup yields CDR1 PRHDT and CDR2 FYEKMQ (reference sequence). CDR3 length: 16 amino acids. CDR3 coding DNA: TGTGCCAGCAGCTTAGGGGACAGGGTCGCTGGAAACACCATATATTTT. Translation: CASSLGDRVAGNTIYF.

The chain combines TRBV20-1 with TRBJ2-7, with TRBD1 matching over 9 bases. Per germline, CDR1 DFQATT and CDR2 SNEGSKA (reference sequence). The CDR3 is made up of 13 amino acids. The V segment lost 4 bases and the J segment 7 bases; nucleotides outside the gene matches: 8. Written as DNA, the CDR3 is TGCAGTGCTATCCGGACAGGGGAGGGTGAGCAGTACTTC. Amino acids: CSAIRTGEGEQYF.

The rearrangement joins TRBV6-1 to TRBJ2-5; 10 bases are a match to TRBD1. The CDR3 consists of 15 residues. Germline CDR1 MNHNS, CDR2 SASEGT. J lost 3 bases, V lost 6 bases, and 7 bases had no gene match. The CDR3 DNA follows: TGTGCCAGCAGCACAGGACAGGGGGAAAAAGAGACCCAGTACTTC. It yields the protein CASSTGQGEKETQYF.

This clonotype was seen repeatedly, ten times or more. The chain uses TRBV29-1 and TRBJ1-1; D not certain. Trimming took off 4 bases at V and 2 bases at J, with 14 bases between the two ends. The germline V gene encodes CDR1 SQVTM and CDR2 ANQGSEA. The CDR3 loop spans 14 amino acids. The CDR3, as DNA: TGCAGCGTTGGGCGGTACAGACTAAACACTGAAGCTTTCTTT. Translating it yields CSVGRYRLNTEAFF.

This clonotype has only a few counts. The chain couples TRBV28 to TRBJ2-7; TRBD1 matches 10 bases. This CDR3 contains 13 residues. From germline, CDR1 is MDHEN and CDR2 SYDVKM. J gave up 3 bases and V 11 bases, and 7 bases lay outside the gene matches. CDR3 coding DNA: TGTGCCTCAACCGGGACAGGGGTCTACGAGCAGTACTTC. Translation gives CASTGTGVYEQYF.

This clonotype came up once. This rearrangement joins TRBV6-4 to TRBJ2-7; D is ambiguous. Germline lookup yields CDR1 MRHNA and CDR2 SNTAGT. Trimming removed 5 bases from V and 4 bases from J, with 15 bases in between. The CDR3 contains 14 residues. The CDR3 DNA reads as TGTGCCAGCAGTTGCCCCCCTCAGAAATACGAGCAGTACTTC. Residues: CASSCPPQKYEQYF.

This clonotype was observed a few times. The chain is built from TRBV7-9 and TRBJ1-1; D is unresolved. CDR1 and CDR2 from the germline V gene are SEHNR and FQNEAQ (reference sequence). V was clipped by 1 base and J by 8 bases, with 5 bases between them. This CDR3 spans 11 amino acids. Here the CDR3 reads CASSLGGEAFF. Written as DNA, the CDR3 is TGTGCCAGCAGCTTAGGAGGGGAAGCTTTCTTT.